The 7 T cell receptor beta chains below all came from one sample that was sequenced in a study of beta chain features in type 1 diabetes. The study reverse transcribed the entire isolated RNA, so it sequenced expressed TCRB transcripts. TCRdb's table, derived via immunoSEQ multiplex PCR, lists solely in-frame clones and lacks some. The data contain about 160,000 clones, just over 9% of them seen just once; the ten biggest clones take up about 2.5%. The specimen was central memory CD4+ T cells from blood. These receptors were taken from a woman under 30 in good health.

The V and J genes are TRBV5-5 and TRBJ2-7; maybe TRBD2 (5 bases). CDR1 is SGHKS, CDR2 YYEKEE, per germline (reference sequence). CDR3 length: 13 amino acids. The V and J ends lost 3 bases and 1 base respectively, with 8 bases between them. Here the CDR3 reads CASSSGLSYEQYF. Here the CDR3 DNA reads TGTGCCAGCAGCTCAGGACTGTCCTACGAGCAGTACTTC.

This clone was counted only a few times. This sequence joins TRBV4-2 and TRBJ1-4; weak D call: TRBD1 (6 bases). CDR3 size: 16 residues. V lost 4 bases and J 7 bases, leaving 19 bases between the germline ends. Germline assignment: CDR1 LGHNA and CDR2 YNFKEQ. CDR3 amino acids: CASSLTDRQVGEKLFF. The DNA of the CDR3 is TGTGCCAGCAGCCTTACAGACAGGCAAGTAGGTGAAAAACTGTTTTTT.

This sequence joins TRBV5-1 and TRBJ2-7; 7 bases are a match to TRBD2. Germline V gene data show CDR1 as SGHRS and CDR2 as YFSETQ. The J segment lost 4 bases and the V segment lost 0 bases, leaving 1 base of the junction unmatched. CDR3 length equals 13 residues. CDR3 sequence: CASSLAGRYEQYF. The CDR3 region has the DNA TGCGCCAGCAGCTTGGCCGGGAGGTACGAGCAGTACTTC.

The chain carries TRBV19 and TRBJ2-1, with D possibly matching TRBD2 (7 bases). CDR1 is LNHDA, CDR2 SQIVND, per germline (reference sequence). The CDR3 extends over 15 amino acids. Deletions cut 8 bases from V and 5 bases from J, with 19 bases between. The CDR3 DNA is TGTGCCAGTCTGAGGGGGGGGGCGCAGGACAATGAGCAGTTCTTC. It codes for CASLRGGAQDNEQFF.

The chain recombines TRBV27 with TRBJ1-1; D is perhaps TRBD1 (5 bases). This CDR3 region has 15 residues. Trimming took off 2 bases at V and 2 bases at J, with 12 bases between the two ends. CDR1 and CDR2 (germline): MNHEY, SMNVEV (reference sequence). DNA of the CDR3: TGTGCCAGCAGTTTAAGACAGATGACTAACACTGAAGCTTTCTTT. Residues: CASSLRQMTNTEAFF.

This chain connects TRBV7-2 to TRBJ2-6, with unresolved D. Germline CDR1 and CDR2: SGHTA and FQGNSA. The V gene lost 7 bases and the J gene lost 1 base, with 11 bases spanning the gap. This CDR3 region has 15 residues. Written as DNA, the CDR3 is TGTGCCAGCACCCTTGCACAGTCTGGGGCCAACGTCCTGACTTTC. Its translation: CASTLAQSGANVLTF.

The J gene is TRBJ1-6, the V gene TRBV4-2; TRBD1 agrees at 8 bases. This CDR3 is 14 amino acids long. The ends lost 0 bases at V and 13 bases at J; junction bases unmatched: 5. Germline V gene lookup returns CDR1 LGHNA and CDR2 YNFKEQ. CDR3 coding DNA: TGTGCCAGCAGCCAAGAGGGACAGGAGGCCCCCCTCCACTTT. It yields the protein CASSQEGQEAPLHF.